This T cell receptor (beta chain) derives from a study of cytomegalovirus exposure and HLA in healthy donors. This clone occurred many times. V was shortened by 0 bases and J by 1 base, with 6 bases between the two germline ends. The CDR3 totals 14 residues. Germline CDR1 and CDR2: PRHDT and FYEKMQ (reference sequence). Amplification used 60 Vbeta primers and 13 Jbeta primers. Using immunoSEQ multiplex PCR, the repertoire was profiled, and TCRdb retains in-frame clones only, with some absent. This sample carries some 200,000 clones, over 65% of them seen once, and the ten largest clones take about a sixth.

The chain recombines TRBV13 with TRBJ1-2; D call uncertain. The sequencing input was PBMCs. The receptor comes from a man aged 35 to 55 in good health and CMV-seronegative. The CDR3, as DNA: TGTGCCAGCAGCTTAGGCAGGATTAACTATGGCTACACCTTC. It codes for CASSLGRINYGYTF. Complete variable domain (other parts from reference TRBV13 and TRBJ1-2): AAGVIQSPRHLIKEKRETATLKCYPIPRHDTVYWYQQGPGQDPQFLISFYEKMQSDKGSIPDRFSAQQFSDYHSELNMSSLELGDSALYFCASSLGRINYGYTFGSGTRLTVV.